The sequence of this T cell receptor (beta chain) was determined in a study of response to subunit inactivated influenza vaccine. Germline V lookup: CDR1 DFQATT, CDR2 SNEGSKA (reference sequence). V was clipped by 0 bases and J by 8 bases, with 14 bases between them. This CDR3 has 14 residues. TCRdb reprocessed the RT-PCR reads with MiXCR, giving one entry per CDR3 protein. The sample yields about 240,000 distinct CDR3 sequences, over 9% seen once. This clonotype was seen a few times. The chain carries TRBV20-1 and TRBJ2-1; D not resolved. The receptor comes from a man aged 50 or older who received an inactivated influenza vaccine. Sequencing used non-naive T cells sorted from PBMCs, obtained 14 days before vaccination. The CDR3 is CSARDIIWGDEQFF. CDR3 DNA: TGCAGTGCTAGAGATATCATCTGGGGTGATGAGCAGTTCTTC.